The source of this T cell receptor beta chain is a study of T cell responses to AZD1222 COVID-19 vaccine. Repertoires were generated with immunoSEQ multiplex PCR, while TCRdb's copy carries only in-frame clones and drops some. The profile shows some 120,000 clones, roughly 90% of them singletons. The V gene lost 4 bases and the J gene lost 0 bases, with 12 bases spanning the gap. The CDR3 sequence is 16 residues long. CDR1 and CDR2 (germline): MNHEY, SVGAGI. This specimen was peripheral blood, taken on day 0 of AZD1222 vaccination. The genes are TRBV6-5 and TRBJ1-4, with D possibly TRBD1 on 6 matching bases. This TCR came from an adult in good health. CDR3 in DNA: TGTGCCAGCAGTTCCTATTCAGGGGCAACTAATGAAAAACTGTTTTTT. It translates to CASSSYSGATNEKLFF.